This TCR beta chain was documented in a study of shared clonotypes between healthy human individuals. Study-wide results and caveats: Generation probabilities were higher for clonotypes shared across all four sorted-subset donors than for unshared ones. In a few donors, around 5.5% of naive CD4 clonotypes appeared in common.

The V and J ends lost 3 bases and 1 base respectively, with 15 bases between them. In germline, CDR1 is SGDLS, CDR2 YYNGEE. This CDR3 comprises 16 residues. Genomic DNA (from each subset) was split evenly across several immunoSEQ plates. The table came from immunoSEQ multiplex PCR; TCRdb's copy has only in-frame clones and leaves some out. There are about 800,000 clones in the sample; 96% occur only once, and roughly 0.23% lies in the top ten. This clone was picked up one time. What it binds is unknown. The naive CD8 population came from CD45RO-negative cells selected for CCR7, without terminally differentiated effector memory CD45RA+ cells. Healthy HIV-negative adults with no recent acute infections or vaccinations were recruited as donors.

Sequencing was carried out using naive CD8+ T cells sorted from blood. The V gene is TRBV9, the J gene TRBJ2-3; D is unclear. This clonotype was sampled from a man aged 25 to 40 in good health. The CDR3: CASSGPKPGRTDTQYF. In DNA form, the CDR3 reads TGTGCCAGCAGCGGCCCCAAACCGGGCCGCACAGATACGCAGTATTTT.